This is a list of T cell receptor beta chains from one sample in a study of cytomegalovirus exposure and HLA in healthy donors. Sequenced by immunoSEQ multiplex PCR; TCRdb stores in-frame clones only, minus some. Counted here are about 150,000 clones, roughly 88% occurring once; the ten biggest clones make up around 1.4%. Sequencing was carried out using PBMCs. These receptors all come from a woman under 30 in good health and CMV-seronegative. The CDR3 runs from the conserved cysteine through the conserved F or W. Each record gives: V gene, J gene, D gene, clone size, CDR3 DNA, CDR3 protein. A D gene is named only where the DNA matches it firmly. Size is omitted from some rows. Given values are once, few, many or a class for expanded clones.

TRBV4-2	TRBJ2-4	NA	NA	TGTGCCAGCAGCCAAGAAAGGAAAAACAGTCAGTACTTC	CASSQERKNSQYF
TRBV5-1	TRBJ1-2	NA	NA	TGCGCCAGCAGCTTGGCCGCGCAGGGGAGTGGCGGCTACACCTTC	CASSLAAQGSGGYTF
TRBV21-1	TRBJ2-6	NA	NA	TGTGCCAGCGCCAACCGGGACAGGGTTAGCTCTGGGGCCAACGTCCTGACTTTC	CASANRDRVSSGANVLTF
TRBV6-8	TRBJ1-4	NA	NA	TGTGCCAGTAGGGAGATTGGTGAAAAACTGTTTTTT	CASREIGEKLFF
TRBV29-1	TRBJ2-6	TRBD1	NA	TGCAGCGTTGAAGGGGGGACAGGGAGTGGGGCCAACGTCCTGACTTTC	CSVEGGTGSGANVLTF
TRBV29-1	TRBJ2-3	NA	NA	TGCAGCGTTAGACTTAGCTCGGCAGATACGCAGTATTTT	CSVRLSSADTQYF
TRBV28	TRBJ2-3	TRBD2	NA	TGTGCCAGCCTTTTTGGGGGGGGTGTGACAGATACGCAGTATTTT	CASLFGGGVTDTQYF
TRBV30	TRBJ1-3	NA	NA	TGTGCCTGGAGTGGAAATACACGAAACACCATATATTTT	CAWSGNTRNTIYF
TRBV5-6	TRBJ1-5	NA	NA	TGTGCCAGCAGCTTGCAGGGTTCCTCTTTCAATCAGCCCCAGCATTTT	CASSLQGSSFNQPQHF
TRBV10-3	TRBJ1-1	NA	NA	TGTGCCATCAGTGATAAGGGGCGAATTGAAGCTTTCTTT	CAISDKGRIEAFF
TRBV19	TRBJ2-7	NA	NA	TGTGCCAGTAGTATAGGGTCTGTGGAGGACTACGAGCAGTACTTC	CASSIGSVEDYEQYF
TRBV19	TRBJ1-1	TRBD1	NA	TGTGCCAGTAGTATGGGGACAGGCCGTCCCCAGAACACTGAAGCTTTCTTT	CASSMGTGRPQNTEAFF
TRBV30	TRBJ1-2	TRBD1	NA	TGTGCCTGGAGTCCCTCGGACAGGGGGTACGATGGCTACACCTTC	CAWSPSDRGYDGYTF
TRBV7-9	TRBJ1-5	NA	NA	TGTGCCAGCAGCGATTCTTGGGGGGTGGTGGATCAGCCCCAGCATTTT	CASSDSWGVVDQPQHF
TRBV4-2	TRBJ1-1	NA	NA	TGTGCCAGCAGCCTTGGTCGGGACACACTCACTGAAGCTTTCTTT	CASSLGRDTLTEAFF
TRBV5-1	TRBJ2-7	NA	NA	TGCGCCAGCAGCCTGGTCTCCGGGGGTTTCGACGAGCAGTACTTC	CASSLVSGGFDEQYF
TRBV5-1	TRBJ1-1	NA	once	TGCGCCAGCAGTACGACAGCGAACACTGAAGCTTTCTTT	CASSTTANTEAFF
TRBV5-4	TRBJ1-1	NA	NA	TGTGCCAGCAGCTTGATGATCAGGAACACTGAAGCTTTCTTT	CASSLMIRNTEAFF
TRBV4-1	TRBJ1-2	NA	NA	TGCGCCAGCAGCCAAGTTTGGAGGGGTCGGGGGTCTGACTATGGCTACACCTTC	CASSQVWRGRGSDYGYTF
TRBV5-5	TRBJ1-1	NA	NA	TGTGCCAGCAGCGCCGGACCGAGGGAAACTGAAGCTTTCTTT	CASSAGPRETEAFF
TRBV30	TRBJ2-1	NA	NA	TGTGCCTGGAGTGTTTTAGCTGGCAATGAGCAGTTCTTC	CAWSVLAGNEQFF
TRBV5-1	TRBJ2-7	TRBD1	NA	TGCGCCAGCAGCTTCTGGGACAGGGTGGACGAGCAGTACTTC	CASSFWDRVDEQYF
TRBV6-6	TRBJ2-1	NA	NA	TGTGCCAGCAGTTACACCGGAGTCCCTGAGCAGTTCTTC	CASSYTGVPEQFF
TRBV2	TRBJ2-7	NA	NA	TGTGCCAGCGCCGCGGGCGGGGTAAGCTACGAGCAGTACTTC	CASAAGGVSYEQYF
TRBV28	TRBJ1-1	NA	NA	TGTGCCAGCAGTTTGACGGGGAACACTGAAGCTTTCTTT	CASSLTGNTEAFF
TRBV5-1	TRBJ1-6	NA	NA	TGCGCCAGCAGCTTGACGACATTCTCTTCACCCCTCCACTTT	CASSLTTFSSPLHF
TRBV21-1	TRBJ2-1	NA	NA	TGTGCCAGCAGCAAAAGGGGGGGTTATCAAGGGGCCCCTACTTTGGGGAATGAGCAGTTCTTC	CASSKRGGYQGAPTLGNEQFF
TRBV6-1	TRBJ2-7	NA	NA	TGTGCCAGCAGTGGGCAGACCTACGAGCAGTACTTC	CASSGQTYEQYF
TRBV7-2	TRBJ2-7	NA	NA	TGTGCCAGCAGCTTGACAGTTAACTACGAGCAGTACTTC	CASSLTVNYEQYF
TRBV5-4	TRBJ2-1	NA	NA	TGTGCCAGCAGCTTTGACAGGAGCTCCTACAATGAGCAGTTCTTC	CASSFDRSSYNEQFF
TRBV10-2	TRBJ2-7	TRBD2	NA	TGCGCCAGCGGACCGGGGGGGCTTTACGAGCAGTACTTC	CASGPGGLYEQYF
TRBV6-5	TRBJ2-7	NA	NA	TGTGCCAGCCAGAGGGGGGGTGGTGGATACGAGCAGTACTTC	CASQRGGGGYEQYF
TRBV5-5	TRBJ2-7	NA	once	TGTGCCAGCAGCTTGTCCCAAAACAGACCCTACGAGCAGTACTTC	CASSLSQNRPYEQYF
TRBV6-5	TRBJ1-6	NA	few	TGTGCCAGCAGTTACCTGCCCAGGGCGAGTTCACCCCTCCACTTT	CASSYLPRASSPLHF
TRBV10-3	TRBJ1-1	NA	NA	TGTGCCATCAGCTCCGGGAACACTGAAGCTTTCTTT	CAISSGNTEAFF
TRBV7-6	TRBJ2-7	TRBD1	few	TGTGCCAGCACCAGGGGGGACAGGGGATCTTACGAGCAGTACTTC	CASTRGDRGSYEQYF
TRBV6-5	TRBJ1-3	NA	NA	TGTGCCAGCAGTGCCGGGACATTCTCTGGAAACACCATATATTTT	CASSAGTFSGNTIYF
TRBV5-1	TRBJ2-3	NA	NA	TGCGCCAGCAGCTTGGAGTCGGCAGATACGCAGTATTTT	CASSLESADTQYF
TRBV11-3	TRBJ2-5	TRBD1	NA	TGTGCCAGCAGAACAGGGGGCAGTGAGACCCAGTACTTC	CASRTGGSETQYF
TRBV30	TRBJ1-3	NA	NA	TGTGCCTGGAGTAGAGGCGCGGGTGGAAACACCATATATTTT	CAWSRGAGGNTIYF
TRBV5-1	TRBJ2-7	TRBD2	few	TGCGCCAGCAGCTTGGAGGCTAGCGGGATAGGGGGCGACGAGCAGTACTTC	CASSLEASGIGGDEQYF
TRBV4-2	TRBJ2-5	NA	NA	TGTGCCAGCAGCCAAGAACAGGGTCGTCGAGAGACCCAGTACTTC	CASSQEQGRRETQYF
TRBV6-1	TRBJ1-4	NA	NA	TGTGCCAGCACCTCCCACGGGGGGGCCCGAGAAAAACTGTTTTTT	CASTSHGGAREKLFF
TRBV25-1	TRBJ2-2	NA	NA	TGTGCCAGCAGTGAATTCAGGGTTACCGGGGAGCTGTTTTTT	CASSEFRVTGELFF
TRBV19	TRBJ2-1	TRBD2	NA	TGTGCCAGTACCCCCGACGGGGGGGGCTACAATGAGCAGTTCTTC	CASTPDGGGYNEQFF
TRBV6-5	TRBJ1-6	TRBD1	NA	TGTGCCAGCAGTACTCGGACAGGGCTCATACCCCTCCACTTT	CASSTRTGLIPLHF
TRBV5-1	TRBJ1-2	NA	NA	TGCGCCAGCAGCTTGGAAGGAGCCTTCTATGGCTACACCTTC	CASSLEGAFYGYTF
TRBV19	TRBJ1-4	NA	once	TGTGCCAGTAGTATGGCGGGGGCGGCAGAAAAACTGTTTTTT	CASSMAGAAEKLFF
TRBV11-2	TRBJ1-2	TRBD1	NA	TGTGCCAGCAGCTTAGGGGACAGGGGCGGGCACACCTTC	CASSLGDRGGHTF